This record covers a single T cell receptor (beta chain). Its antigen is unknown. The sample originates from a study of cytomegalovirus exposure and HLA in healthy donors. General study points: Presence/absence results assume similar sequencing depth per donor, which may not hold. TCR beta chains numbering more than 150 were designated cytomegalovirus-associated. In a later analysis, a genetic analysis reported fewer productive-TCR N-insertions in an Asian-associated ancestry cluster than the cohort average.

Germline assignment: CDR1 SGHAT and CDR2 FQDESV (reference sequence). The CDR3 has 15 amino acids. Trimming shortened V by 3 bases and J by 1 base, and 13 bases separated the two germline ends. Use of 60 Vbeta and 13 Jbeta primers characterized the PCR. Here immunoSEQ multiplex PCR was the method, and the copy in TCRdb shows in-frame clones only, minus some. The specimen's table records 100,000 to 150,000 clones. Sequencing input: PBMCs. This receptor was obtained from a woman in her forties in good health and CMV-seronegative. This chain uses TRBV11-1 with TRBJ2-7, with D unclear. The CDR3 DNA follows: TGTGCCAGCAGCTTTGGCTCAGTCCTGTCCTACGAGCAGTACTTC. Its translation: CASSFGSVLSYEQYF.